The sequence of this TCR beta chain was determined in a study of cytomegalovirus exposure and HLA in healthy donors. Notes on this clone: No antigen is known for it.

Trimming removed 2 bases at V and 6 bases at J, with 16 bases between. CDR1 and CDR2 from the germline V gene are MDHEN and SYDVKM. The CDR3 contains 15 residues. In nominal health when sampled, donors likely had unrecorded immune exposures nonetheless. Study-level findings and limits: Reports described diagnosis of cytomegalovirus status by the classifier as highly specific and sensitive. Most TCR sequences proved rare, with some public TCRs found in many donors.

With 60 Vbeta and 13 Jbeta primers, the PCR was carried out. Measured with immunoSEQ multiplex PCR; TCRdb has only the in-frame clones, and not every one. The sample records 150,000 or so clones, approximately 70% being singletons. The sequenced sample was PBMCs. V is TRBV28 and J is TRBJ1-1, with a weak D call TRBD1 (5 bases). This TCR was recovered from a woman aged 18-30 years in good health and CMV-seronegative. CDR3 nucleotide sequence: TGTGCCAGCAGTTTAGAGGCGGGGGGAGGCCCTGAAGCTTTCTTT. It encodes CASSLEAGGGPEAFF.